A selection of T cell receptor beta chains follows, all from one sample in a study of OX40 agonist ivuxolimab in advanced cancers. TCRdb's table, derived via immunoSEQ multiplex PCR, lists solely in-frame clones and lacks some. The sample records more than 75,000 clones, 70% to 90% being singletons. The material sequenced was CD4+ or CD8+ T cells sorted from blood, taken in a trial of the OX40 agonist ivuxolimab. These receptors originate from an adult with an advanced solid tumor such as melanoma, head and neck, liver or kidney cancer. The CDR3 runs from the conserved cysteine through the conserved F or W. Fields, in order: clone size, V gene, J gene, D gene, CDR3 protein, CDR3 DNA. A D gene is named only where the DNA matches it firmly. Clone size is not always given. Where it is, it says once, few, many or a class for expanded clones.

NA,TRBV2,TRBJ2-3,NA,CASSVRDDTQYF,TGTGCCAGCAGCGTAAGGGACGATACGCAGTATTTT
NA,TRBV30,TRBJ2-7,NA,CAWSIRQGTHEQYF,TGTGCCTGGAGTATTAGGCAGGGGACCCACGAGCAGTACTTC
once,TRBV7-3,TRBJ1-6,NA,CASSLALGDSPLHF,TGTGCCAGCAGCTTAGCTCTCGGAGATTCACCCCTCCACTTT
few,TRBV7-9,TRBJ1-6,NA,CASSSLMTDNSPLHF,TGTGCCAGCAGCAGCCTCATGACCGATAATTCACCCCTCCACTTT
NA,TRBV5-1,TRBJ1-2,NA,CASSSRGYGYTF,TGCGCCAGCAGCTCCCGGGGCTATGGCTACACCTTC
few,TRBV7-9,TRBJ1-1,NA,CASTTTLGGAFF,TGTGCCAGCACCACCACCCTCGGGGGAGCTTTCTTT
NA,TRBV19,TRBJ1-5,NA,CASSVGTPGNQPQHF,TGTGCCAGTAGTGTGGGGACCCCAGGGAATCAGCCCCAGCATTTT
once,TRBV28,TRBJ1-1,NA,CASMRASAEAFF,TGTGCCAGCATGAGGGCTTCAGCTGAAGCTTTCTTT
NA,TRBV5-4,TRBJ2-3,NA,CASSHPSLTGDTQYF,TGTGCCAGCAGCCATCCCTCCCTTACGGGAGATACGCAGTATTTT
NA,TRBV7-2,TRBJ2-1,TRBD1,CASSTHRGPYNEQFF,TGTGCCAGCAGCACCCACAGGGGCCCCTACAATGAGCAGTTCTTC
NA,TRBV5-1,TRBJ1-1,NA,CASSLEGRGEAFF,TGCGCCAGCAGCTTGGAAGGTCGGGGTGAAGCTTTCTTT
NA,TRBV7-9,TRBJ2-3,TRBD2,CASSLRVGGPTDTQYF,TGTGCCAGCAGCTTACGGGTGGGAGGGCCCACAGATACGCAGTATTTT
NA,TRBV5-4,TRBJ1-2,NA,CASSLDRTGGYTF,TGTGCCAGCAGCTTGGATCGTACGGGTGGCTACACCTTC
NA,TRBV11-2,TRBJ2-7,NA,CASSLALSYEQYF,TGTGCCAGCAGCTTAGCTCTTTCATACGAGCAGTACTTC
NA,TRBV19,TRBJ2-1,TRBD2,CASTSPTGTSGRGSYNEQFF,TGTGCCAGTACCTCTCCCACCGGGACTAGCGGGAGGGGCTCCTACAATGAGCAGTTCTTC
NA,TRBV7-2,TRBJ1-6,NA,CASSLEWRVQNNSPLHF,TGTGCCAGCAGCTTAGAATGGAGGGTTCAGAATAATTCACCCCTCCACTTT
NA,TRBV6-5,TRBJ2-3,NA,CASTDPRSGLDTQYF,TGTGCCAGCACCGACCCCCGCTCAGGGTTAGATACGCAGTATTTT
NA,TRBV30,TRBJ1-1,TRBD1,CAWSPQGGEAFF,TGTGCCTGGAGTCCTCAGGGGGGAGAAGCTTTCTTT
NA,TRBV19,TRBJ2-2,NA,CASSMAWVRETGELFF,TGTGCCAGTAGTATGGCGTGGGTTAGGGAGACCGGGGAGCTGTTTTTT
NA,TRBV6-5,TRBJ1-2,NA,CASSYNLASSGYGYTF,TGTGCCAGCAGTTACAACTTGGCGTCGAGTGGCTATGGCTACACCTTC
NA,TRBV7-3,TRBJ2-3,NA,CASSPTKGSTDTQYF,TGTGCCAGCAGTCCGACTAAGGGGAGCACAGATACGCAGTATTTT
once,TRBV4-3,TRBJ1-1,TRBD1,CASSQGAQGDTEAFF,TGCGCCAGCAGCCAAGGGGCTCAGGGGGACACTGAAGCTTTCTTT
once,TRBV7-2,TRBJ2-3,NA,CASSLEHTDTQYF,TGTGCCAGCAGCTTAGAGCACACAGATACGCAGTATTTT
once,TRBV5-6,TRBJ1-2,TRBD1,CASTRDRGNYGYTF,TGTGCCAGCACCCGGGACAGGGGGAACTATGGCTACACCTTC
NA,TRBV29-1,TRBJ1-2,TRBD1,CSVSGQGNGYTF,TGCAGCGTATCCGGACAGGGGAATGGCTACACCTTC
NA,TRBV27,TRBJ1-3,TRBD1,CASSLSGQGGNTIYF,TGTGCCAGCAGTTTATCCGGACAGGGCGGAAACACCATATATTTT
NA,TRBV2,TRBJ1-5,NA,CASTGGAGNQPQHF,TGTGCCAGCACGGGGGGGGCGGGCAATCAGCCCCAGCATTTT
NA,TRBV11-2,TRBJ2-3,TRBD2,CASSSLAGVKGTDTQYF,TGTGCCAGCAGCTCCCTAGCGGGAGTGAAAGGCACAGATACGCAGTATTTT
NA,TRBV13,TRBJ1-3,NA,CASSLRGGNTIYF,TGTGCCAGCAGCTTAAGGGGGGGAAACACCATATATTTT
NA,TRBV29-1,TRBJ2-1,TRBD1,CSARDRGYNEQFF,TGCAGCGCCCGGGACAGGGGTTACAATGAGCAGTTCTTC
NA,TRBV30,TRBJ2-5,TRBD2,CAWTSGTLETQYF,TGTGCCTGGACTAGCGGGACCTTAGAGACCCAGTACTTC
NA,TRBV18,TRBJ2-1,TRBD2,CASSTSGSEQFF,TGTGCCAGCTCAACTAGCGGGAGTGAGCAGTTCTTC
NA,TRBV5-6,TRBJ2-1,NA,CASSLPGYSSYNEQFF,TGTGCCAGCAGCTTGCCCGGGTATAGCTCCTACAATGAGCAGTTCTTC
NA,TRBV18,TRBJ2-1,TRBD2,CASSPPLAGGPHNEQFF,TGTGCCAGCTCACCGCCCCTAGCGGGAGGGCCGCACAATGAGCAGTTCTTC
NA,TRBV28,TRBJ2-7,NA,CASQGQIEQYF,TGTGCCAGCCAAGGACAGATCGAGCAGTACTTC
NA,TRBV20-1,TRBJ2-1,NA,CSAGDYNEQFF,TGCAGTGCAGGGGACTACAATGAGCAGTTCTTC
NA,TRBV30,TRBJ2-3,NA,CALSRGPTDTQYF,TGTGCGCTCTCGAGGGGCCCCACAGATACGCAGTATTTT
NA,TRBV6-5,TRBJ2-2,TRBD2,CASSSSGIAGELFF,TGTGCCAGCAGCTCGAGCGGGATAGCCGGGGAGCTGTTTTTT
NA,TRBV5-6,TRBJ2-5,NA,CASSLGGGRETQYF,TGTGCCAGCAGCTTGGGAGGAGGGCGGGAGACCCAGTACTTC
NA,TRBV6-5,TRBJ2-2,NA,CASGTRNTGELFF,TGTGCCAGCGGCACCCGTAACACCGGGGAGCTGTTTTTT
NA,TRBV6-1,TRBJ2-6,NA,CASSEGGRAGANVLTF,TGTGCCAGCAGTGAAGGGGGCAGAGCTGGGGCCAACGTCCTGACTTTC
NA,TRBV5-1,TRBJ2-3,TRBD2,CASGASGDSTDTQYF,TGCGCCAGCGGCGCTAGCGGAGATAGCACAGATACGCAGTATTTT
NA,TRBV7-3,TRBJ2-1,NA,CASSSSTRTEQFF,TGTGCCAGCAGCTCCTCGACTAGAACTGAGCAGTTCTTC
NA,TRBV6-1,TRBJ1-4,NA,CASEGTATNEKLFF,TGTGCCAGCGAGGGAACTGCAACTAATGAAAAACTGTTTTTT
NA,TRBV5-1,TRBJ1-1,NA,CASTTGAWGTEAFF,TGCGCCAGCACCACCGGGGCCTGGGGCACTGAAGCTTTCTTT
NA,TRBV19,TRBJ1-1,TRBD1,CASSMGQRGGNTEAFF,TGTGCCAGTAGTATGGGACAGAGGGGGGGAAACACTGAAGCTTTCTTT
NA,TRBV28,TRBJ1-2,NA,CASSLGTYGYTF,TGTGCCAGCAGTTTAGGTACCTATGGCTACACCTTC
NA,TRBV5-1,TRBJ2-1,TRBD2,CASISGNSGGYNEQFF,TGCGCCAGCATCAGCGGCAATAGCGGGGGATACAATGAGCAGTTCTTC
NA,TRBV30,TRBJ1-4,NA,CACPRGSNEKLFF,TGTGCCTGCCCGAGGGGATCTAATGAAAAACTGTTTTTT
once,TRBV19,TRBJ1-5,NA,CASSKVEGSNQPQHF,TGTGCCAGTAGTAAAGTAGAGGGGAGCAATCAGCCCCAGCATTTT
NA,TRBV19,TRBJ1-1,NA,CASSIPRGNEAFF,TGTGCCAGTAGTATCCCGAGGGGGAATGAAGCTTTCTTT
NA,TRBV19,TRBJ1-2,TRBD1,CASSTAGTGNKFDGYTF,TGTGCCAGTAGTACCGCGGGGACAGGGAATAAATTCGATGGCTACACCTTC
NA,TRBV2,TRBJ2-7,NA,CASSSISYEQYF,TGTGCCAGCAGTTCTATCTCCTACGAGCAGTACTTC
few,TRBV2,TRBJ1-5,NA,CASSSPRGPWTQHF,TGTGCCAGCAGTTCACCCCGGGGACCTTGGACCCAGCATTTT
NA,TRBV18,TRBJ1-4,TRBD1,CASSSSTGGNEKLFF,TGTGCCAGCTCATCCTCGACAGGGGGGAATGAAAAACTGTTTTTT